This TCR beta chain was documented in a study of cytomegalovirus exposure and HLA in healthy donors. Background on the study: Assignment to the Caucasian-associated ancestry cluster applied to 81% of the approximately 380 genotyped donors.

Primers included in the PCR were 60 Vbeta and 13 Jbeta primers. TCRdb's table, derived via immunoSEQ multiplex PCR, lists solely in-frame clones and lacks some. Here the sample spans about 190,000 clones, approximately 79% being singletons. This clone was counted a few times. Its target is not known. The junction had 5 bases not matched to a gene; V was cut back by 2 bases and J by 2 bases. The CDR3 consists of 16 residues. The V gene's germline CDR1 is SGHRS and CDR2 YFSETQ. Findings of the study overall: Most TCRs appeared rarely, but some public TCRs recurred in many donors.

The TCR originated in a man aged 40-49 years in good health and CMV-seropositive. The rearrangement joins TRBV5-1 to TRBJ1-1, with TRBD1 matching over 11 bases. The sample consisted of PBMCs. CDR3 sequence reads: CASSFGQGAGNTEAFF. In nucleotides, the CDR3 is TGCGCCAGCAGCTTCGGACAGGGGGCGGGAAACACTGAAGCTTTCTTT. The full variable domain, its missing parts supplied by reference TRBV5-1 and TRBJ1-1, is KAGVTQTPRYLIKTRGQQVTLSCSPISGHRSVSWYQQTPGQGLQFLFEYFSETQRNKGNFPGRFSGRQFSNSRSEMNVSTLELGDSALYLCASSFGQGAGNTEAFFGQGTRLTVV.